The 19 T cell receptor beta chains reported below all come from one sample, sequenced in a study of T cells after yellow fever vaccination. TCRdb reprocessed the 5' RACE reads with MiXCR, giving one entry per CDR3 protein. The sample has around 320,000 distinct CDR3 sequences, approximately 10% seen once; the top ten hold 3% to 4%. The sample in question was CD4+ T cells sorted from PBMCs, obtained 5 days after the yellow fever booster vaccination. These receptors were obtained from a man aged 18 to 30 who received the YFV17D yellow fever vaccine.

This clonotype was observed at least ten times. This sequence joins TRBV4-1 and TRBJ2-1, with D uncertain. CDR1 is MGHRA, CDR2 YSYEKL, per germline. The CDR3 has 12 residues. Trimming cost V 4 bases and J 8 bases, with 9 bases left between them. The CDR3 DNA reads TGCGCCAGCAGCCGACCGAGCGATGAGCAGTTCTTC. Translation gives CASSRPSDEQFF.

This clonotype appeared a few times. The V and J genes are TRBV5-4 and TRBJ2-3, with no clear D. There are 15 residues in the CDR3. Germline loops: CDR1 SGHNT, CDR2 YYREEE (reference sequence). Trimming shortened V by 0 bases and J by 5 bases, and 13 bases separated the two germline ends. CDR3: CASSLAMRWGDTQYF. For the CDR3, the DNA is TGTGCCAGCAGCTTGGCCATGAGGTGGGGAGATACGCAGTATTTT.

The rearrangement joins TRBV11-2 to TRBJ2-3; perhaps TRBD2 as D (5 bases). Germline-derived CDR1 and CDR2 are SGHAT and FQNNGV. V was clipped by 1 base and J by 5 bases, with 10 bases between them. CDR3 length: 14 residues. CDR3 nucleotides: TGTGCCAGCAGCTTAGGCGTCGGGGTAGATACGCAGTATTTT. Translation: CASSLGVGVDTQYF.

This clonotype was seen many times. The V call is TRBV6-5, the J call TRBJ2-5, with 15 bases lining up with TRBD2. The V gene end was trimmed by 8 bases and the J gene end by 7 bases; junction bases not matched to a gene: 5. Per germline, CDR1 MNHEY and CDR2 SVGAGI. The CDR3 is 14 residues long. CDR3: CASGLAGGPVTQYF. CDR3 in DNA: TGTGCCAGCGGACTAGCGGGGGGGCCGGTGACCCAGTACTTC.

This clonotype has more than one count but fewer than ten. The chain is built from TRBV5-1 and TRBJ2-1, with a possible D match to TRBD1 (7 bases). In germline, CDR1 is SGHRS, CDR2 YFSETQ. The CDR3 runs 14 residues. Trimming removed 0 bases from V and 8 bases from J, with 12 bases in between. DNA of the CDR3: TGCGCCAGCAGCTTGGGGAGGGGGCGCGATGAGCAGTTCTTC. Its protein is CASSLGRGRDEQFF.

This clonotype showed up just a few times. The V call is TRBV24-1, the J call TRBJ2-2; D is uncertain. The CDR3 contains 13 residues. V was clipped by 10 bases and J by 5 bases, with 13 bases between them. CDR1 and CDR2 (germline): KGHDR, SFDVKD. CDR3 amino acids: CATAPEVTGELFF. In DNA, the CDR3 is TGTGCCACTGCACCTGAGGTTACCGGGGAGCTGTTTTTT.

This clonotype was recorded many times. The chain couples TRBV29-1 to TRBJ1-1; 11 bases align to TRBD1. CDR1 and CDR2 (germline): SQVTM, ANQGSEA. The CDR3 is made up of 15 amino acids. J was trimmed by 0 bases and V by 7 bases; bases with no gene match: 7. The DNA of the CDR3 is TGCAGCGGGACAGGGGGCTGGGGTATGAACACTGAAGCTTTCTTT. It encodes CSGTGGWGMNTEAFF.

This clonotype was counted at least ten times. The chain carries TRBV15 and TRBJ2-3, with D perhaps TRBD2 (5 bases). Germline V gives CDR1 LNHNV, CDR2 YYDKDF (reference sequence). The CDR3 contains 16 residues. V dropped 1 base and J dropped 0 bases, with 11 bases sitting between them. This CDR3 reads CATSRGRGSSTDTQYF. CDR3 coding DNA: TGTGCCACCAGCAGAGGCCGGGGTTCTAGCACAGATACGCAGTATTTT.

V usage is TRBV24-1 and J usage is TRBJ1-5, with D tentatively TRBD1 (5 bases). V dropped 2 bases and J dropped 2 bases, with 9 bases sitting between them. Germline V gene lookup returns CDR1 KGHDR and CDR2 SFDVKD. The CDR3 runs to 15 residues. CDR3 sequence: CATSDSGPRNQPQHF. The CDR3 DNA follows: TGTGCCACCAGTGATTCGGGACCCCGCAATCAGCCCCAGCATTTT.

CDR3 sequence: CAWTGTGLRETQYF. The CDR3 DNA is TGTGCCTGGACTGGGACAGGCCTCCGGGAGACCCAGTACTTC. The chain uses TRBV30 and TRBJ2-5, with TRBD1 identical over 8 bases. The CDR3 spans 14 residues. Losses at the gene ends were 4 bases for V and 5 bases for J; bases not matched to a gene: 9. Germline V gene sequence: CDR1 GTSNPN, CDR2 SVGIG (reference sequence). The variable domain in full, completed from reference TRBV30 and TRBJ2-5, reads SQTIHQWPATLVQPVGSPLSLECTVEGTSNPNLYWYRQAAGRGLQLLFYSVGIGQISSEVPQNLSASRPQDRQFILSSKKLLLSDSGFYLCAWTGTGLRETQYFGPGTRLLVL.

The chain links TRBV5-1 to TRBJ2-6; D might be TRBD2 (5 bases). CDR3 length: 16 amino acids. The germline V gene encodes CDR1 SGHRS and CDR2 YFSETQ. Trimming left V 0 bases short and J 0 bases short, with 7 bases between. The CDR3 DNA sequence: TGCGCCAGCAGCTTGGAAGGGAGCTCTGGGGCCAACGTCCTGACTTTC. Amino acids: CASSLEGSSGANVLTF.

This clonotype was seen ten or more times. In DNA form, the CDR3 reads TGTGCCATCAGTAGGGACAGCTCTGGAAACACCATATATTTT. Its translation is CAISRDSSGNTIYF. J is TRBJ1-3 and V is TRBV10-3; 7 bases map to TRBD1. The germline gives CDR1 ENHRY, CDR2 SYGVKD. Trimming cost V 5 bases and J 0 bases; bases outside gene matches: 1. The CDR3 totals 14 residues.

This clonotype was detected many times. The chain has TRBV4-1 and TRBJ2-1, with D perhaps TRBD1 (5 bases). Trimming left V 3 bases short and J 5 bases short, with 14 bases between. Germline CDR1 is MGHRA and CDR2 is YSYEKL. The length of the CDR3 is 15 residues. CDR3 sequence reads: CASSHPLIRDNEQFF. The CDR3 bases are TGCGCCAGCAGCCACCCCTTAATCAGGGACAATGAGCAGTTCTTC.

The chain employs TRBV24-1 and TRBJ2-1; D is possibly TRBD1 or TRBD2 (5 bases each). V lost 3 bases and J lost 5, with 19 bases in between. Germline lookup yields CDR1 KGHDR and CDR2 SFDVKD. The CDR3 consists of 17 residues. This CDR3 reads CATSDPSIGTFNNEQFF. The DNA of the CDR3 is TGTGCCACCAGTGATCCGTCTATAGGGACCTTTAACAATGAGCAGTTCTTC.

V usage is TRBV3-2 and J usage is TRBJ2-3; TRBD2, the D gene given by the table, was not confirmed from the DNA. TRBV3-2 is classified as a pseudogene. The CDR3 sequence is 24 residues long. CDR3 residues: CASSPSLLGHTIPTVTSSTDTQYF. The CDR3 coding sequence is TGTGCCAGCAGCCCATCCCTCTTAGGACACACGATCCCGACAGTCACCTCTAGCACAGATACGCAGTATTTT.

This clonotype came up a few times. The chain carries TRBV7-2 and TRBJ2-2; 7 nucleotides match TRBD2. Germline lookup yields CDR1 SGHTA and CDR2 FQGNSA. This CDR3 region has 16 residues. The ends lost 2 bases at V and 5 bases at J; junction bases unmatched: 8. CDR3 loop: CASSLKALAPTGELFF. CDR3 in DNA: TGTGCCAGCAGCTTAAAGGCACTAGCGCCTACCGGGGAGCTGTTTTTT. Using reference TRBV7-2 and TRBJ2-2 for the parts outside the CDR3, the full variable domain is GAGVSQSPSNKVTEKGKDVELRCDPISGHTALYWYRQSLGQGLEFLIYFQGNSAPDKSGLPSDRFSAERTGGSVSTLTIQRTQQEDSAVYLCASSLKALAPTGELFFGEGSRLTVL.

The V and J genes are TRBV7-2 and TRBJ2-3, with D perhaps matching TRBD1 (5 bases). This CDR3 is built from 15 residues. Trimming stripped 1 base from V and 2 bases from J, with 10 bases between. CDR1 and CDR2 (germline): SGHTA, FQGNSA. Written as DNA, the CDR3 is TGTGCCAGCAGCTTAGAGGGGCGACCCACAGATACGCAGTATTTT. Translation: CASSLEGRPTDTQYF.

J is TRBJ2-1 and V is TRBV6-2 or TRBV6-3; 8 bases align to TRBD1. Germline trimming cut 6 bases from V and 7 bases from J; bases unmatched to any gene: 5. This CDR3 region has 13 residues. Germline V gene data show CDR1 as MNHEY and CDR2 as SVGEGT. The CDR3 sequence is CASSSRQGNEQFF. The CDR3 nucleotides are TGTGCCAGCAGCTCCCGACAGGGGAATGAGCAGTTCTTC.

Only a few counts were recorded for this clonotype. The rearrangement uses TRBV27 and TRBJ2-7; D is ambiguous. Germline V gene sequence: CDR1 MNHEY, CDR2 SMNVEV (reference sequence). With 5 bases removed from V and 6 bases from J, the gap between germline ends came to 17 bases. The CDR3 runs to 14 residues. DNA for the CDR3: TGTGCCAGCAGTGTAATGTGGGGAAAGAGCGAGCAGTACTTC. Translation: CASSVMWGKSEQYF.